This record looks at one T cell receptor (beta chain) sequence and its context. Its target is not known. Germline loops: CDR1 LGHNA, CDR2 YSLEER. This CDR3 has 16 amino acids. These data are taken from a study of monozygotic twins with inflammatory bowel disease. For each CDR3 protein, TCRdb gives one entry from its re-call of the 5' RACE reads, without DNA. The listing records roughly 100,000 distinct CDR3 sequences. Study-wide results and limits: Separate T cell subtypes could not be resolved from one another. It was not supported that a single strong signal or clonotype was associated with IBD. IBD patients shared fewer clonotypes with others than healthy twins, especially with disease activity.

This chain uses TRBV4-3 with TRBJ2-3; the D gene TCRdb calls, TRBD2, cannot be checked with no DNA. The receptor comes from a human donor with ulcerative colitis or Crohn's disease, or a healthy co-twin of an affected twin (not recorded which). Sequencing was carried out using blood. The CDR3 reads CASSQDSTSDADTQYF.